The 29 T cell receptor beta chains listed next were all sequenced from one sample in a study of blood T cell repertoires in COVID-19. Clones were sequenced by immunoSEQ multiplex PCR, and TCRdb holds only the in-frame ones, with some missing. This sample has more than 300,000 clones, with 91% found just once. The sequencing input was peripheral blood. The receptors were gathered from a woman between 18 and 29 years old who had recovered from COVID-19.

CDR3 DNA: TGTGCCAGCAGCGAGACAGGGGAGACCCAGTACTTC. The encoded protein is CASSETGETQYF. The rearrangement links TRBV9 to TRBJ2-5; the match to TRBD1 covers 7 bases. The CDR3 contains 12 residues. V lost 3 bases to trimming and J lost 5 bases; unmatched junction nucleotides: 1. Germline CDR1 SGDLS, CDR2 YYNGEE.

The chain combines TRBV6-2 or TRBV6-3 with TRBJ2-1; D is unresolved. The V end lost 5 bases, the J end lost 4 bases, and 9 bases lay between the germline ends. Germline lookup yields CDR1 MNHEY and CDR2 SVGEGT. The CDR3 totals 13 residues. The CDR3 sequence is CASSPTEYNEQFF. CDR3 coding DNA: TGTGCCAGCAGTCCAACAGAGTACAATGAGCAGTTCTTC.

The chain recombines TRBV24-1 with TRBJ2-3; the match to TRBD2 covers 8 bases. J lost 8 bases, V lost 3 bases, and 15 bases had no gene match. CDR3 size: 17 residues. Looked up from germline, CDR1 is KGHDR and CDR2 is SFDVKD. The CDR3 bases are TGTGCCACCAGTGATCCCCTCCCGGGAGGGATTGATGGTACGCAGTATTTT. It codes for CATSDPLPGGIDGTQYF.

The chain is built from TRBV20-1 and TRBJ2-5; 7 nucleotides agree with TRBD2. Germline lookup yields CDR1 DFQATT and CDR2 SNEGSKA (reference sequence). The CDR3 spans 11 residues. CDR3 sequence reads: CRAGDAETQYF. The CDR3, as DNA: TGCAGGGCGGGGGACGCAGAGACCCAGTACTTC.

CDR3 sequence: CASSQVRQGGSRGYTF. CDR3 nucleotides: TGTGCCAGCAGCCAAGTTCGGCAGGGAGGAAGTCGGGGCTACACCTTC. The chain recombines TRBV14 with TRBJ1-2, with TRBD1 as a possible D gene (5 bases). Germline V gene data show CDR1 as SGHDN and CDR2 as FVKESK. Trimming stripped 1 base from V and 8 bases from J, with 20 bases between. This CDR3 region has 16 residues.

This rearrangement joins TRBV9 to TRBJ1-1; D is uncertain. From germline, CDR1 is SGDLS and CDR2 YYNGEE. V dropped 4 bases and J dropped 1 base, with 20 bases sitting between them. The CDR3 is 17 amino acids. The CDR3 loop reads CASSPPSPGIGNTEAFF. In nucleotides, the CDR3 is TGTGCCAGCAGCCCCCCATCCCCCGGGATAGGGAACACTGAAGCTTTCTTT.

The rearrangement joins TRBV4-3 to TRBJ1-1, with D possibly TRBD1 on 5 matching bases. The CDR3 is 15 residues long. Germline V gives CDR1 LGHNA, CDR2 YSLEER. Trimming took 4 bases from V and 4 from J, leaving 16 bases between them. The CDR3 DNA reads as TGCGCCAGCAGCCTCAATTTAAGGGGTTCCACTGAAGCTTTCTTT. Its protein product is CASSLNLRGSTEAFF.

This chain uses TRBV6-2 or TRBV6-3 with TRBJ1-2; the D is unclear. Per the germline V gene, CDR1 is MNHEY and CDR2 is SVGEGT. The ends were cut back, 3 bases at V and 4 bases at J, with 12 bases in the middle. The CDR3 spans 14 residues. CDR3 coding DNA: TGTGCCAGCAGTTATAAAGGAGCTGTCTATGGCTACACCTTC. Protein: CASSYKGAVYGYTF.

This clone occurred once. At the DNA level, this CDR3 is encoded by other sequences in the same sample as well. This chain joins TRBV9 and TRBJ1-2; 8 positions agree with TRBD1. The CDR3 totals 14 residues. Trimming cost V 4 bases and J 2 bases; bases outside gene matches: 4. Germline assignment: CDR1 SGDLS and CDR2 YYNGEE. The CDR3 reads CASSPRTGNYGYTF. For the CDR3, the DNA is TGTGCCAGCAGCCCTCGGACAGGGAACTATGGCTACACCTTC.

There are a few counts of this clone. The chain couples TRBV7-8 to TRBJ2-2; 13 bases are shared with TRBD2. Germline CDR1 reads SGHVS; CDR2 reads FQNEAQ. The ends lost 2 bases at V and 6 bases at J; junction bases unmatched: 6. The CDR3 runs 17 residues. DNA of the CDR3: TGTGCCAGCAGCTTAAGGACTAGCGGGAGAACGGCCGGGGAGCTGTTTTTT. This sequence encodes CASSLRTSGRTAGELFF. Looking up the rest from reference TRBV7-8 and TRBJ2-2 gives the full variable domain: GAGVSQSPRYKVAKRGQDVALRCDPISGHVSLFWYQQALGQGPEFLTYFQNEAQLDKSGLPSDRFFAERPEGSVSTLKIQRTQQEDSAVYLCASSLRTSGRTAGELFFGEGSRLTVL.

CDR3 amino acids: CASSKVAGGRGADTQYF. The DNA for the CDR3 is TGTGCCAGCAGCAAGGTAGCGGGAGGCCGGGGGGCAGATACGCAGTATTTT. The chain links TRBV5-6 to TRBJ2-3; 10 positions match TRBD2. Germline V gene data show CDR1 as SGHDT and CDR2 as YYEEEE. The CDR3 covers 17 residues. V gave up 4 bases and J gave up 4 bases; unmatched junction bases: 12.

The V gene is TRBV6-5, the J gene TRBJ1-6; the match to TRBD1 covers 7 bases. The germline gives CDR1 MNHEY, CDR2 SVGAGI. The V segment lost 2 bases and the J segment 4 bases; nucleotides outside the gene matches: 5. The CDR3 is made up of 16 amino acids. The CDR3 sequence is CASSYARGNYNSPLHF. The CDR3 region has the DNA TGTGCCAGCAGTTACGCCAGGGGGAATTATAATTCACCCCTCCACTTT.

The gene calls are TRBV10-3 and TRBJ2-3; no reliable D call. Trimming took 10 bases from V and 6 from J, leaving 17 bases between them. This CDR3 contains 13 residues. Germline lookup yields CDR1 ENHRY and CDR2 SYGVKD. In DNA form, the CDR3 reads TGTGCCACCACCCGAGGCAAGTCGGATACGCAGTATTTT. This translates into CATTRGKSDTQYF.

V and J are TRBV6-2 or TRBV6-3 and TRBJ1-5, with TRBD1 as a possible D gene (6 bases). The CDR3 loop spans 18 amino acids. In germline, CDR1 is MNHEY, CDR2 SVGEGT. Trimming left V 2 bases short and J 6 bases short, with 23 bases between. CDR3 region: CASSYERGGLAGGQPQHF. The CDR3 DNA reads TGTGCCAGCAGTTACGAGCGAGGGGGTCTAGCCGGAGGTCAGCCCCAGCATTTT.

The chain links TRBV7-9 to TRBJ1-1, with unresolved D. CDR3 size: 14 residues. Germline CDR1 and CDR2: SEHNR and FQNEAQ (reference sequence). V gave up 6 bases and J gave up 5 bases, with 16 bases separating them. The CDR3 reads CASSSQRGGTEAFF. The CDR3 coding sequence is TGTGCCAGCAGTTCTCAGCGGGGAGGGACTGAAGCTTTCTTT.

The chain joins TRBV4-3 to TRBJ2-1, with 9 bases lining up with TRBD2. Germline CDR1 is LGHNA and CDR2 is YSLEER. Trimming cost V 5 bases and J 0 bases; bases outside gene matches: 5. The CDR3 consists of 16 residues. The CDR3 bases are TGCGCCAGCAGCTACAGTAGCGGGAGCTCCTACAATGAGCAGTTCTTC. This gives the protein CASSYSSGSSYNEQFF.

V gene TRBV9 combines with J gene TRBJ2-1, with TRBD1 as a possible D gene (6 bases). V was trimmed by 4 bases and J by 0 bases, leaving 11 bases between them. The CDR3 covers 15 residues. CDR1 and CDR2 from the germline V gene are SGDLS and YYNGEE. CDR3: CASSTGPFSYNEQFF. In DNA form, the CDR3 reads TGTGCCAGCAGCACAGGGCCCTTCTCCTACAATGAGCAGTTCTTC.

The chain is built from TRBV19 and TRBJ1-1; unclear D gene. Germline lookup yields CDR1 LNHDA and CDR2 SQIVND (reference sequence). The CDR3 has 15 amino acids. V lost 7 bases and J lost 2, with 17 bases in between. Here the CDR3 reads CASNPLGGPNTEAFF. The CDR3 bases are TGTGCCAGTAACCCCCTAGGAGGCCCCAACACTGAAGCTTTCTTT.

This chain links TRBV7-9 with TRBJ2-3; 10 bases fit TRBD2. The CDR3 has 14 amino acids. V gave up 8 bases and J gave up 2 bases; unmatched junction bases: 4. Looked up from germline, CDR1 is SEHNR and CDR2 is FQNEAQ (reference sequence). In nucleotides, the CDR3 is TGTGCCAGCCATACTAGCGGGACCACAGATACGCAGTATTTT. Protein: CASHTSGTTDTQYF.

The genes are TRBV6-5 and TRBJ1-3; D ambiguous. Germline V gene sequence: CDR1 MNHEY, CDR2 SVGAGI. V was clipped by 0 bases and J by 3 bases, with 12 bases between them. This CDR3 has 16 residues. The CDR3 DNA reads TGTGCCAGCAGTTACTCGATTCGCGGTTATGGAAACACCATATATTTT. This sequence encodes CASSYSIRGYGNTIYF.

The CDR3 is CSASNLAGSYNEQFF. CDR3 coding DNA: TGCAGTGCTAGTAACCTAGCGGGCTCCTACAATGAGCAGTTCTTC. The chain uses TRBV20-1 and TRBJ2-1, with 8 bases lining up with TRBD2. The germline gives CDR1 DFQATT, CDR2 SNEGSKA (reference sequence). V lost 3 bases and J lost 0; bases outside the gene matches: 4. The CDR3 loop spans 15 amino acids.

The chain uses TRBV6-2 or TRBV6-3 and TRBJ1-1; D is unresolved. V was shortened by 2 bases and J by 0 bases, with 10 bases between the two germline ends. This CDR3 is 15 amino acids long. Germline CDR1 MNHEY, CDR2 SVGEGT. The CDR3 loop reads CASSYREGLNTEAFF. The DNA for the CDR3 is TGTGCCAGCAGTTACCGGGAAGGGCTGAACACTGAAGCTTTCTTT.

This clone was seen more than once but under ten times. The chain recombines TRBV7-9 with TRBJ1-2; D is undetermined. Trimming shortened V by 5 bases and J by 2 bases, and 12 bases separated the two germline ends. This CDR3 region has 14 residues. Germline lookup yields CDR1 SEHNR and CDR2 FQNEAQ (reference sequence). Here the CDR3 reads CASSTAEANYGYTF. In DNA form, the CDR3 reads TGTGCCAGCAGCACTGCGGAAGCCAACTATGGCTACACCTTC.

The rearrangement joins TRBV7-6 to TRBJ1-1; maybe TRBD1 (6 bases). The germline CDR1 and CDR2 sequences are SGHVS and FNYEAQ. This CDR3 contains 13 residues. V was pared by 5 bases and J by 1 base, with 8 bases between. The CDR3 sequence: CASSPGENTEAFF. As DNA, the CDR3 is TGTGCCAGCAGCCCAGGGGAGAACACTGAAGCTTTCTTT.

The rearrangement links TRBV9 to TRBJ2-1, with TRBD2 matching 10 bases. Germline CDR1 is SGDLS and CDR2 is YYNGEE. The CDR3 sequence is 19 residues long. V lost 0 bases, J lost 0 bases, and 9 bases stayed unmatched. The CDR3 protein is CASSVDPSGGPFSYNEQFF. CDR3 in DNA: TGTGCCAGCAGCGTAGATCCTAGCGGGGGACCTTTCTCCTACAATGAGCAGTTCTTC.

The chain joins TRBV24-1 to TRBJ1-1, with D possibly TRBD1 on 5 matching bases. CDR3 size: 14 residues. Deletions cut 6 bases from V and 4 bases from J, with 14 bases between. Per the germline V gene, CDR1 is KGHDR and CDR2 is SFDVKD. The CDR3 DNA reads as TGTGCCACCAGTCCAGGGCCCCTCGGCACTGAAGCTTTCTTT. As protein: CATSPGPLGTEAFF.

This clone has only one observation. V usage is TRBV10-2 and J usage is TRBJ2-1; 11 bases are a match to TRBD2. The CDR3 totals 19 residues. Germline CDR1 is WSHSY and CDR2 is SAAADI. V was pared by 3 bases and J by 1 base, with 11 bases of the junction left unmatched. The CDR3 DNA follows: TGCGCCAGCAGTGAACCTCCGGGACTAGCGGCTTGGTCCTACAATGAGCAGTTCTTC. It encodes CASSEPPGLAAWSYNEQFF.

The V call is TRBV21-1, the J call TRBJ1-5. TRBV21-1 is assigned pseudogene status. The CDR3 totals 17 residues. The CDR3 protein is CASSTAGAGPHNQPQHF. CDR3 coding DNA: TGTGCCAGCAGCACGGCGGGGGCAGGGCCCCACAATCAGCCCCAGCATTTT.

The genes are TRBV2 and TRBJ2-7; 13 nucleotides align to TRBD2. Losses at the gene ends were 6 bases for V and 3 bases for J; bases not matched to a gene: 2. This CDR3 is 14 amino acids long. Germline CDR1 reads SNHLY; CDR2 reads FYNNEI. The CDR3 DNA is TGTGCCAGCAGAGGACTAGCGGGAGACTACGAGCAGTACGTC. Translating it yields CASRGLAGDYEQYV.